This section outlines one T cell receptor (beta chain) sequence together with its context. A multiplex PCR was run with 60 Vbeta primers and 13 Jbeta primers. Assay used: immunoSEQ multiplex PCR; TCRdb lists only in-frame clones, some missing. The sample holds around 150,000 clones, roughly 80% seen once. This entry is derived from a study of cytomegalovirus exposure and HLA in healthy donors. The germline V and J ends were trimmed by 1 base and 2 bases, with 14 bases remaining between them. CDR3 length: 16 amino acids. Germline assignment: CDR1 SGHTA and CDR2 FQGNSA. This chain joins TRBV7-2 and TRBJ1-1, with D unresolved. The sequencing sample was made of PBMCs. This clonotype was sampled from a woman in her 50s in good health and CMV-seronegative. DNA for the CDR3: TGTGCCAGCAGCTTAGAGGTAGGAGGGAGCAACACTGAAGCTTTCTTT. The encoded protein is CASSLEVGGSNTEAFF.